This T cell receptor beta chain was identified in a study of shared clonotypes between healthy human individuals (dated by TCRdb to about 2020). With respect to the entire study: A couple of women and a few men aged 18 to 49 years were included in the cohort. For each donor, three plates each were used for CD4 naive and CD4 memory, two plates were used for CD8 naive, and one plate was used for CD8 memory. Blood TCR repertoires of five healthy adults were deeply sequenced to estimate repertoire size and the extent of clonotype sharing between individuals. To increase sequencing depth and limit assay-specific biases, TCR repertoire library preparation and sequencing were carried out by different laboratories using diverse techniques. Per donor, leukapheresis produced somewhere between about 0.94 and 9.5 billion PBMCs. Here is what the overall study found, with its caveats: Rarefaction of sorted-subset datasets indicated incomplete sequencing despite the large sequencing depth. Sharing across a few donors was observed for about 5% of naive CD4, 3.5% of naive CD8, 2% to 2.5% of memory CD4, and around 0.4% of memory CD8 clonotypes. Because the study included only a small number of donors, the genetic and exposure-history diversity represented was limited. Pairwise subsampling led to the expectation that sequencing depth would affect the degree of clonotype sharing among donors. Larger estimated clonotype richness was generally found for naive subsets than for memory subsets. Sampling was restricted to blood, and TCR repertoires in tissue are likely to differ from TCR repertoires in blood. Compared with non-shared clonotypes, clonotypes shared by all four sorted-subset donors had higher generation probabilities.

After removal of 5 bases from V and 2 bases from J, the junction retains 11 bases not matched to a gene. CDR1 and CDR2 are read off the germline V gene (reference sequence) as LNHDA and SQIVND. The CDR3 measures 17 amino acids from cysteine to phenylalanine. Only the CDR3 portion is preserved as DNA: 51 bases, with reading frame beginning at the first base. TCR CDR3 regions were amplified from genomic DNA by multiplex PCR using the deep immunoSEQ assay. Extracted genomic DNA from each cell subset was distributed evenly across all wells of several immunoSEQ 96-well plates, and each plate was treated as a replicate. Each replicate PCR for sorted subsets received about 0.2 ug genomic DNA, equal to about 30,000 T cell genomes. Purified libraries were measured with a Qubit 3.0 fluorometer, size-checked on a Bioanalyzer 2100, and measured again with the KAPA Library Quantification kit. Every immunoSEQ 96-well plate was sequenced on a dedicated single-read 150-cycle Illumina NextSeq 550 flow cell. Under the source paper's analysis protocol: Because the immunoSEQ output included only junctional sequences and no quality scores, the filtering could not be the same as the filtering used for full-length reads. Sequences were annotated with PyIR, a Python wrapper for IgBLAST v1.9, using IMGT germline references to assign V/J genes and CDR3. Reads were removed for weak V/J assignments (E-value above 1e-6), missing CDR3, stop codons, out-of-frame junctions, or ambiguous translated residues. V3J clonotypes were defined by identical inferred V gene, J gene, and CDR3 amino acid sequence. The percentage overlap between two repertoires was calculated by dividing the number of shared unique clonotypes by the size of the smaller repertoire. Richness of each repertoire was evaluated using RTK rarefaction, the Chao1 estimator, and Recon v2.1 estimates of unobserved clonotypes. OLGA was used to compute generation probabilities for all TCRbeta clonotypes that the gDNA method yielded from four donors. TCRdb's version of the immuneACCESS table is confined to in-frame rearrangements and falls short of the full clone set. An unresolved V gene accounts for under half of the shortfall where checked; the remainder is of unknown origin. V and J calls and clone size are those listed in that table; D and trimming were worked out from the DNA. In this sample the table shows about 750,000 clones, approximately 92% of which occur a single time. The ten biggest clones cover about 25% of the sample.

CD8 naive samples consisted of CD45RO-negative cells that were positively selected for CCR7, yielding a CD45RA+CCR7+ population without TemRA cells. The donors were healthy, HIV-negative adults who had no recently reported acute infections or vaccinations. All donors were Caucasian adults living in Nashville, Tennessee, USA. After blood collection by leukapheresis, PBMCs were isolated using Ficoll-Histopaque density gradient centrifugation and then cryopreserved in the vapor phase of liquid nitrogen. Analytical flow cytometry was used to check the purity and quantity of every magnetically sorted T cell population. Each sorted fraction had its genomic DNA isolated and then quantified by UV absorbance on a Nanodrop 2000c. Remarks on this clone: What this receptor recognizes is not known. Nothing much larger sits one base from this clone, and base qualities are not available.

This sequence originates from a man aged 30 to 39 in good health. The chain joins TRBV19 to TRBJ2-7, with 11 middle bases fitting TRBD1. The sequenced sample consisted of naive CD8+ T cells sorted from blood. Read against the paper, the sample's cell subset or site label means: CD45RA+CCR7+. In nucleotides, the sequence is TGTGCCAGTAGTTTTCGGACAGGGGGCGAAATAACCTACGAGCAGTACTTC. Translated, this gives CASSFRTGGEITYEQYF.